The T cell receptor beta chain described here comes from a study of T cell changes during pregnancy in multiple sclerosis. Only in-frame clones appear in the TCRdb table, and some are missing; sequencing was by immunoSEQ multiplex PCR. The table lists over 55,000 clones, just under 90% of them singletons. The V and J ends lost 6 bases and 0 bases respectively, with 11 bases between them. The CDR3 sequence is 14 residues long. From germline, CDR1 is MNHEY and CDR2 SVGAGI. Sequencing was carried out using peripheral blood from another person, used as feeder cells. This TCR was recovered from a human donor whose cells served as feeder cells for cultures in a pregnancy study. The rearrangement uses TRBV6-5 and TRBJ1-1; D is undetermined. CDR3 nucleotides: TGTGCCAGCAGATACAGTTTCATGAACACTGAAGCTTTCTTT. Residues: CASRYSFMNTEAFF.